This T cell receptor (beta chain) was found in a study of control samples from healthy donors and cancer patients. Profiling relied on immunoSEQ multiplex PCR, and the TCRdb table lists in-frame clones only, not all of them. This sample has roughly 130,000 clones; around nine tenths occur once, and the top ten carry approximately 2.7%. The germline V gene has CDR1 SGHNT and CDR2 YYREEE (reference sequence). This CDR3 contains 13 residues. The V end was cut by 2 bases, the J end by 4 bases, with 9 bases between. The sequencing input was blood. This TCR was sampled from a man aged 18-30 years in good health. The chain couples TRBV5-4 to TRBJ1-2; no definite D call. The CDR3 DNA reads as TGTGCCAGCAGCTTATCGGATTCCTATGGCTACACCTTC. Its translation: CASSLSDSYGYTF.